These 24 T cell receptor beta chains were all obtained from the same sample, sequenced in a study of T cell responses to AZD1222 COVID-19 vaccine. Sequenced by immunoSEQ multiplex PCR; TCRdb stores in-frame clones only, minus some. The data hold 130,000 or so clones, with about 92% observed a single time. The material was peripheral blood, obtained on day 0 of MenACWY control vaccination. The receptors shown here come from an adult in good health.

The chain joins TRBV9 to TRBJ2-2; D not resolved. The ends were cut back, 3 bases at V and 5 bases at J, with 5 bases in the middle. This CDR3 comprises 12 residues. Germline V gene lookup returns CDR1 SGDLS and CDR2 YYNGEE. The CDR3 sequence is CASSAGTGELFF. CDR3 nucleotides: TGTGCCAGCAGCGCAGGAACCGGGGAGCTGTTTTTT. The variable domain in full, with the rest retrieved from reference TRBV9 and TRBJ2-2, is DSGVTQTPKHLITATGQRVTLRCSPRSGDLSVYWYQQSLDQGLQFLIQYYNGEERAKGNILERFSAQQFPDLHSELNLSSLELGDSALYFCASSAGTGELFFGEGSRLTVL.

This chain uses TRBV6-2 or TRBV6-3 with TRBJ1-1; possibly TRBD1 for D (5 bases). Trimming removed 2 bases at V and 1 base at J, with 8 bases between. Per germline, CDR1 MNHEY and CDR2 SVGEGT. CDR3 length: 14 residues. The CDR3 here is CASSYDSQNTEAFF. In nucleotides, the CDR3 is TGTGCCAGCAGTTACGACAGCCAGAACACTGAAGCTTTCTTT.

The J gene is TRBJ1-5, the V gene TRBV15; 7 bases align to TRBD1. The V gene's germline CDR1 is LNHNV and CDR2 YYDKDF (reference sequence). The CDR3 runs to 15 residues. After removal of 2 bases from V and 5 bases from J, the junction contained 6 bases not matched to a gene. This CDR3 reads CATSRIQGKDQPQHF. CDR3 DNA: TGTGCCACCAGCAGAATACAGGGGAAAGATCAGCCCCAGCATTTT.

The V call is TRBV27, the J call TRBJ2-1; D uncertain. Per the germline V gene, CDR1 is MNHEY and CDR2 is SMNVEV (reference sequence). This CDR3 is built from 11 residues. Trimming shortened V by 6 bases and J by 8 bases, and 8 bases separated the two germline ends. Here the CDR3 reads CASSTRDEQFF. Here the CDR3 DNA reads TGTGCCAGCAGCACACGAGATGAGCAGTTCTTC.

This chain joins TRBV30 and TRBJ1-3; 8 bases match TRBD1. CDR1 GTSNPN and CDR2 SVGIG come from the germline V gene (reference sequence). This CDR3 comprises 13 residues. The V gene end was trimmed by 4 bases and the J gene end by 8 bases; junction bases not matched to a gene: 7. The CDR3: CAWNRDRRDTIYF. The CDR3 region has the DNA TGTGCCTGGAACCGGGACAGGCGAGACACCATATATTTT.

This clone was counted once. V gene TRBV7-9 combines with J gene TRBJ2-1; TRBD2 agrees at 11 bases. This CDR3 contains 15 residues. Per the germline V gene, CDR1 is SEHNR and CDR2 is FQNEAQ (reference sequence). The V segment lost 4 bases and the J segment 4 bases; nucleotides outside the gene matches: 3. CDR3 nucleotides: TGTGCCAGCAGCTCAGGGACTAGCGGTTACAATGAGCAGTTCTTC. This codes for CASSSGTSGYNEQFF.

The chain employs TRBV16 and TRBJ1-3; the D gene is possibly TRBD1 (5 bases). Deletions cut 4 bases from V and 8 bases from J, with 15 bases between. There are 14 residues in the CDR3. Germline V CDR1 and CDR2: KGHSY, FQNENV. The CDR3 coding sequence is TGTGCCAGCAGCCGGTCGGGACTGGAGGACACCATATATTTT. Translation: CASSRSGLEDTIYF.

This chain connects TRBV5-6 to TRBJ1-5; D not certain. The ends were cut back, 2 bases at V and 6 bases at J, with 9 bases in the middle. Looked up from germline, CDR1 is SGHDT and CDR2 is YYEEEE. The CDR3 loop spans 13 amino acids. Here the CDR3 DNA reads TGTGCCAGCAGCTTTACGGGTGCTCAGCCCCAGCATTTT. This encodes CASSFTGAQPQHF.

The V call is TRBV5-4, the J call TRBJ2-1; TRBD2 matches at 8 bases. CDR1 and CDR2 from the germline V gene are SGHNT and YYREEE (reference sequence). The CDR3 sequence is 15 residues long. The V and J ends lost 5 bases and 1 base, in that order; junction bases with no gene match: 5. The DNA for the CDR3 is TGTGCCAGCAGGACGGCGGGGGGATCCTACAATGAGCAGTTCTTC. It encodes CASRTAGGSYNEQFF. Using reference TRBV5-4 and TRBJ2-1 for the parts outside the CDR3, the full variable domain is ETGVTQSPTHLIKTRGQQVTLRCSSQSGHNTVSWYQQALGQGPQFIFQYYREEENGRGNFPPRFSGLQFPNYSSELNVNALELDDSALYLCASRTAGGSYNEQFFGPGTRLTVL.

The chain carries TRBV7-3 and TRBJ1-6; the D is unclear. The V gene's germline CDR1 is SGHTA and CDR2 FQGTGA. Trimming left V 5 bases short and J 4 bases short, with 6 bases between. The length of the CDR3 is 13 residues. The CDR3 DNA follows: TGTGCCAGCAGCCCCACATATAATTCACCCCTCCACTTT. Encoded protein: CASSPTYNSPLHF.

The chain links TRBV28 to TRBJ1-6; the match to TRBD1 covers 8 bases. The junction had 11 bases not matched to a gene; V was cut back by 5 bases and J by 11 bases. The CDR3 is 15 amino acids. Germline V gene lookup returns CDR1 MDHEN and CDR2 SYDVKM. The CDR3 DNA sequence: TGTGCCAGCAGTATCATTTCCAGGGGGCAGACACCCCTCCACTTT. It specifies CASSIISRGQTPLHF. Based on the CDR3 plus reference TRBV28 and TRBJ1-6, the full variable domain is DVKVTQSSRYLVKRTGEKVFLECVQDMDHENMFWYRQDPGLGLRLIYFSYDVKMKEKGDIPEGYSVSREKKERFSLILESASTNQTSMYLCASSIISRGQTPLHFGNGTRLTVT.

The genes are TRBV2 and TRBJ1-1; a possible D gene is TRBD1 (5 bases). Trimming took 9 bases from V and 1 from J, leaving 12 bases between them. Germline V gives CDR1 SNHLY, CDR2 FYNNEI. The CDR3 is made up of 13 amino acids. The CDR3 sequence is CASRQHQNTEAFF. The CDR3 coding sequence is TGTGCCAGTAGACAGCACCAGAACACTGAAGCTTTCTTT.

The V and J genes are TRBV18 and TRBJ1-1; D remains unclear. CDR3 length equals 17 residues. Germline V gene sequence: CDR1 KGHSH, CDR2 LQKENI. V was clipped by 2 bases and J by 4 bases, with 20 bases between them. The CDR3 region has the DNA TGTGCCAGCTCACCAGGGTTTTTGGGGAGGTCTGGCACTGAAGCTTTCTTT. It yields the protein CASSPGFLGRSGTEAFF.

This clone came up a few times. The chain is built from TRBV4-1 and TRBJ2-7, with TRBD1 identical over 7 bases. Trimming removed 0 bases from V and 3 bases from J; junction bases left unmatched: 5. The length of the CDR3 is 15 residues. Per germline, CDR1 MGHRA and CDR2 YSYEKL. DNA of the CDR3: TGCGCCAGCAGCCAAGATAAGGGGGCGAGCTACGAGCAGTACTTC. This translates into CASSQDKGASYEQYF.

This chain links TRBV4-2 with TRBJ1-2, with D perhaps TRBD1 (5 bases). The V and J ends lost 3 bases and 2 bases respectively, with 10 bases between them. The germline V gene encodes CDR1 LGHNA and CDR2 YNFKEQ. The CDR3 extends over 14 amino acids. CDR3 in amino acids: CASSHPQVNYGYTF. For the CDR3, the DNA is TGTGCCAGCAGCCACCCACAGGTAAACTATGGCTACACCTTC.

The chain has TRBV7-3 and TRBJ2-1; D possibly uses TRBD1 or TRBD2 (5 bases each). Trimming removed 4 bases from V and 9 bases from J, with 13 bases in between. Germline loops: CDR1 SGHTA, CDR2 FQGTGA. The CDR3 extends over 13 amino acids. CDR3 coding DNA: TGTGCCAGCAGCTCGGGACCTGTTGGTGAGCAGTTCTTC. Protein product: CASSSGPVGEQFF.

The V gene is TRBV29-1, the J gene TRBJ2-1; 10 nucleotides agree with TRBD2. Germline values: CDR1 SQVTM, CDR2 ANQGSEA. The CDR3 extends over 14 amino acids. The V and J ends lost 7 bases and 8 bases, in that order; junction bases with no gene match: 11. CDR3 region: CSAPRLAGGHEQFF. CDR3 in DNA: TGCAGCGCCCCCCGTTTAGCGGGGGGCCATGAGCAGTTCTTC.

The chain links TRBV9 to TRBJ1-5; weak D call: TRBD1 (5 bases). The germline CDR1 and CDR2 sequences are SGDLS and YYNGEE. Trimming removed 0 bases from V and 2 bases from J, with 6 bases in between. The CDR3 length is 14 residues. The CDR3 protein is CASSVGGGNQPQHF. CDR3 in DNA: TGTGCCAGCAGCGTAGGAGGGGGCAATCAGCCCCAGCATTTT.

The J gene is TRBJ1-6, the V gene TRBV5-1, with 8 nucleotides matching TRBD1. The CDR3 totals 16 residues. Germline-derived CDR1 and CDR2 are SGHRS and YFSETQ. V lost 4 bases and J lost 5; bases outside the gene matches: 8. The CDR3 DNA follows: TGCGCCAGCAGCGCCGGGACAGGCCTGGATAATTCACCCCTCCACTTT. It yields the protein CASSAGTGLDNSPLHF.

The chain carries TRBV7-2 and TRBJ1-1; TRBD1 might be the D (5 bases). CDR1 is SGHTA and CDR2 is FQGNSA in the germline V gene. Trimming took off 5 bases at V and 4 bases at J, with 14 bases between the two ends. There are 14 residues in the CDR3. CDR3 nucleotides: TGTGCCAGCAGCCAGGGCAGTTGGGCCACTGAAGCTTTCTTT. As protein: CASSQGSWATEAFF.

CDR3 sequence: CASSAPGGEELFF. CDR3 DNA sequence: TGTGCCAGCAGCGCTCCAGGGGGCGAAGAACTGTTTTTT. This chain links TRBV9 with TRBJ1-4, with 8 bases lining up with TRBD1. The J segment lost 12 bases and the V segment lost 3 bases, leaving 7 bases of the junction unmatched. Germline CDR1 and CDR2: SGDLS and YYNGEE. CDR3 length: 13 amino acids.

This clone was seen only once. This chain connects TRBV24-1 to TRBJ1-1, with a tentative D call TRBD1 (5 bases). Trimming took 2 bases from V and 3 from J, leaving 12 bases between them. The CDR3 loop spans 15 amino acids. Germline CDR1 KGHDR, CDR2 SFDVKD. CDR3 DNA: TGTGCCACCAGTGATTCACCACCCAGGGACACTGAAGCTTTCTTT. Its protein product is CATSDSPPRDTEAFF.

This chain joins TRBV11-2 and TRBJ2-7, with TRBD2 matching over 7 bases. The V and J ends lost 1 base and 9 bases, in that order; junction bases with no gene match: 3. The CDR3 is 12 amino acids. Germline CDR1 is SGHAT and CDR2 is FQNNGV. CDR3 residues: CASSLGTSVQYF. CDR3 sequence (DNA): TGTGCCAGCAGCTTAGGGACTAGTGTGCAGTACTTC. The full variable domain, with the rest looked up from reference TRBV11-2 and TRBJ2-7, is EAGVAQSPRYKIIEKRQSVAFWCNPISGHATLYWYQQILGQGPKLLIQFQNNGVVDDSQLPKDRFSAERLKGVDSTLKIQPAKLEDSAVYLCASSLGTSVQYFGPGTRLTVT.

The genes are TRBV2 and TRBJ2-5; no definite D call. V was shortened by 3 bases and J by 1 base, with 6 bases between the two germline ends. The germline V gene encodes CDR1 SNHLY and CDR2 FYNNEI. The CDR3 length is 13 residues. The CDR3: CASSDRRQETQYF. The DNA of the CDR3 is TGTGCCAGCAGTGACAGGCGCCAAGAGACCCAGTACTTC.